Listed below are T cell receptor beta chains from one sample, sequenced in a study of control samples from healthy donors and cancer patients. The repertoire was sequenced with immunoSEQ multiplex PCR; TCRdb's copy has only in-frame clones and lacks some. The table records some 99,000 clones, about nine tenths of them present only once. Source material: blood. The source of these receptors is a human donor in good health. The donor label of this sample is uncertain. Each CDR3 is given without its conserved first and last residue.

j_gene | v_gene | CDR3aa
TRBJ2-5 | TRBV3-1/TRBV3-2 | ASSQETDAWETQY
TRBJ2-6 | TRBV7-2 | ASSPRGGASGANVLT
TRBJ2-1 | TRBV5-1 | ASSLVVQGAHEQF
TRBJ2-2 | TRBV24-1 | ATSDLDGTKNTGELF
TRBJ2-5 | TRBV25-1 | ASSDFGLAGTQQETQY
TRBJ2-1 | TRBV29-1 | SVGGQGDNEQF
TRBJ1-1 | TRBV6-5 | ASTRGEGNTEAF
TRBJ2-1 | TRBV7-2 | ASSKTSGVKDEQF
TRBJ1-5 | TRBV5-6 | ASSFFSSNQPQH
TRBJ1-4 | TRBV30 | AWSAGFANEKLF
TRBJ1-3 | TRBV5-1 | ASRSFGRNTIY
TRBJ1-6 | TRBV4-2 | ASSQELVRTGTNSPLH
TRBJ2-2 | TRBV5-1 | ASSFEGQGVTGELF
TRBJ2-5 | TRBV7-9 | ASSLTVLQETQY
TRBJ2-3 | TRBV4-3 | ASSPEGTFTDTQY
TRBJ1-5 | TRBV4-3 | ASSPSGGQPQH
TRBJ2-5 | TRBV9 | ASSSAPQQGWETQY
TRBJ2-1 | TRBV7-9 | ASSLNSNEQF
TRBJ1-1 | TRBV5-1 | ASTLGPSNTEAF
TRBJ1-4 | TRBV7-9 | ASSLRLEKLF
TRBJ1-1 | TRBV30 | AWSVPGRNTEAF
TRBJ2-7 | TRBV19 | ASSPSTGGTYEQY
TRBJ1-4 | TRBV2 | ASRQGPTNEKLF
TRBJ2-1 | TRBV29-1 | SVAQTSGGGNEQF
TRBJ1-2 | TRBV28 | ASSLDLDGYT
TRBJ2-4 | TRBV12-5 | ASSRGGSKNIQY
TRBJ2-5 | TRBV6-6 | ASSADPRTQY
TRBJ1-1 | TRBV7-2 | ASRDQGGTEAF
TRBJ1-1 | TRBV7-2 | ASSPRGAGLWVF
TRBJ1-2 | TRBV13 | ASSFGTVSAYGYT
TRBJ2-3 | TRBV27 | ASSPWTSGVSDTQY
TRBJ1-4 | TRBV28 | ASSLWGRNLNEKLF
TRBJ1-2 | TRBV13 | ASSFLRTGQNNYGYT
TRBJ2-7 | TRBV7-9 | ASSVGPPVIYEQY
TRBJ1-1 | TRBV10-1 | ASSTGGSEAF
TRBJ2-6 | TRBV7-9 | ASSLVGGSGANVLT
TRBJ1-3 | TRBV7-8 | ASSSSSGNTIY
TRBJ1-2 | TRBV6-6 | ASSYSTSGYT
TRBJ1-2 | TRBV19 | ASRMAGDYGYT
TRBJ1-2 | TRBV6-1 | ASSEGPPHNDYT
TRBJ2-5 | TRBV19 | ASSIDLAGGRETQY
TRBJ1-2 | TRBV30 | AGTDILYGYT
TRBJ2-3 | TRBV7-2 | ASSLEKWNTQY
TRBJ1-2 | TRBV2 | ASSEEGIGNYGYT
TRBJ2-1 | TRBV30 | AWRISGGAYEQF
TRBJ2-2 | TRBV9 | ASSGTGGAGELF
TRBJ2-7 | TRBV5-8 | ASTMRGMQREQY
TRBJ2-7 | TRBV10-3 | AIRSQDSYEQY
TRBJ2-2 | TRBV6-4 | ASSDSGTAGELF
TRBJ2-1 | TRBV19 | ASTKDGVSNEQF
TRBJ2-1 | TRBV7-9 | ASSLSAYNEQF
TRBJ1-1 | TRBV3-1/TRBV3-2 | ASSQGGQRTEAF
TRBJ1-2 | TRBV3-1/TRBV3-2 | ASSQEVISRKINYGYT
TRBJ1-2 | TRBV6-5 | ASSYSGTGAGGYT
TRBJ1-6 | TRBV6-2/TRBV6-3 | ASSVQGPNSPLH
TRBJ2-2 | TRBV25-1 | ASSPRQTSGELF
TRBJ1-4 | TRBV5-6 | ASSPLGEKLF
TRBJ1-1 | TRBV2 | ASILLGGATEAF
TRBJ2-7 | TRBV23-1 | AVLGGSYEQY
TRBJ2-3 | TRBV10-3 | AISDVSRGSTDTQY